A single sample is the source of the 25 T cell receptor beta chains below, sequenced in a study of blood T cell repertoires in COVID-19. Sequencing used immunoSEQ multiplex PCR; TCRdb keeps in-frame clones, though not all of them. The repertoire consists of roughly 200,000 clones, with roughly 83% occurring once and the leading ten covering about 6.7%. The sequencing input was peripheral blood. The receptors come from a woman aged 40 to 50 with COVID-19, enrolled during active disease.

The chain is built from TRBV19 and TRBJ1-4; tentatively, D is TRBD1 (6 bases). V was clipped by 2 bases and J by 3 bases, with 13 bases between them. This CDR3 has 16 residues. Germline CDR1 and CDR2: LNHDA and SQIVND (reference sequence). This CDR3 reads CASSIKGQISNEKLFF. For the CDR3, the DNA is TGTGCCAGTAGTATAAAAGGACAGATTTCTAATGAAAAACTGTTTTTT.

DNA for the CDR3: TGTGCCAGCAGCTTAAGCGGGGGCACCGGGGAGCTGTTTTTT. It specifies CASSLSGGTGELFF. V and J are TRBV7-9 and TRBJ2-2; TRBD2 aligns across 8 bases. Germline V gene sequence: CDR1 SEHNR, CDR2 FQNEAQ (reference sequence). V lost 2 bases to trimming and J lost 4 bases; unmatched junction nucleotides: 0. This CDR3 has 14 residues.

This rearrangement joins TRBV5-6 to TRBJ1-2; D perhaps matches TRBD1 (6 bases). Trimming took off 2 bases at V and 7 bases at J, with 15 bases between the two ends. The CDR3 is 14 amino acids. CDR1 and CDR2 from the germline V gene are SGHDT and YYEEEE. CDR3 DNA sequence: TGTGCCAGCAGCTTTTGGCAGGGGCGAGGTGGCTACACCTTC. This gives the protein CASSFWQGRGGYTF.

The rearrangement joins TRBV10-1 to TRBJ2-3, with TRBD2 as a possible D gene (6 bases). The CDR3 is made up of 15 amino acids. Germline CDR1 and CDR2: WNHNN and SYGVQD (reference sequence). V gave up 2 bases and J gave up 2 bases, with 11 bases separating them. DNA of the CDR3: TGCGCCAGCAGTGAGGGCAGGAGGGTCACAGATACGCAGTATTTT. Translated, it gives CASSEGRRVTDTQYF.

The chain links TRBV7-9 to TRBJ2-1; 9 bases fit TRBD1. The CDR3 has 16 amino acids. CDR1 is SEHNR, CDR2 FQNEAQ, per germline (reference sequence). V lost 5 bases, J lost 4 bases, and 9 bases stayed unmatched. The CDR3 DNA follows: TGTGCCAGCAGCCGGAGCCGGGACAGGGAATACAATGAGCAGTTCTTC. Its protein product is CASSRSRDREYNEQFF. The complete variable domain, with remaining parts taken from reference TRBV7-9 and TRBJ2-1, reads DTGVSQNPRHKITKRGQNVTFRCDPISEHNRLYWYRQTLGQGPEFLTYFQNEAQLEKSRLLSDRFSAERPKGSFSTLEIQRTEQGDSAMYLCASSRSRDREYNEQFFGPGTRLTVL.

V gene TRBV2 combines with J gene TRBJ1-2; 7 bases align to TRBD1. CDR3 length equals 14 residues. The germline V gene encodes CDR1 SNHLY and CDR2 FYNNEI. The ends lost 5 bases at V and 1 base at J; junction bases unmatched: 4. The CDR3 DNA follows: TGTGCCAGCAGTTCCCGACAGGGTAACTATGGCTACACCTTC. Translating it yields CASSSRQGNYGYTF. Full variable domain (remainder filled in from reference TRBV2 and TRBJ1-2): EPEVTQTPSHQVTQMGQEVILRCVPISNHLYFYWYRQILGQKVEFLVSFYNNEISEKSEIFDDQFSVERPDGSNFTLKIRSTKLEDSAMYFCASSSRQGNYGYTFGSGTRLTVV.

The V call is TRBV9, the J call TRBJ2-3, with D tentatively TRBD2 (6 bases). V was shortened by 4 bases and J by 3 bases, with 9 bases between the two germline ends. The CDR3 runs 13 residues. Per the germline V gene, CDR1 is SGDLS and CDR2 is YYNGEE. The CDR3 reads CASSYGTTDTQYF. CDR3 nucleotide sequence: TGTGCCAGCAGCTATGGGACTACAGATACGCAGTATTTT.

The genes are TRBV29-1 and TRBJ1-4; no firm D call. The CDR3 covers 12 residues. Per germline, CDR1 SQVTM and CDR2 ANQGSEA. Trimming took 3 bases from V and 4 from J, leaving 6 bases between them. The CDR3 here is CSVDSYNEKLFF. The CDR3 nucleotides read TGCAGCGTTGACTCTTATAATGAAAAACTGTTTTTT.

This clone was recorded only once. The J gene is TRBJ2-1, the V gene TRBV25-1, with 14 bases fitting TRBD2. Germline V gives CDR1 MGHDK, CDR2 SYGVNS. The CDR3 consists of 15 residues. Trimming at V came to 4 bases and at J to 9 bases, leaving 5 bases not matched to a gene. Here the CDR3 reads CASSATSGGASEQFF. CDR3 in DNA: TGTGCCAGCAGTGCGACTAGCGGGGGGGCCTCTGAGCAGTTCTTC.

The rearrangement links TRBV7-9 to TRBJ2-3, with D maybe TRBD1 (6 bases). The CDR3 runs to 15 residues. Germline-derived CDR1 and CDR2 are SEHNR and FQNEAQ (reference sequence). Deletions cut 5 bases from V and 7 bases from J, with 19 bases between. Here the CDR3 DNA reads TGTGCCAGCAGCCCGGACAAAGGGACATTGAATACGCAGTATTTT. Translating it yields CASSPDKGTLNTQYF.

This clone was seen a handful of times. V gene TRBV27 combines with J gene TRBJ1-1; TRBD1 aligns across 7 bases. There are 15 residues in the CDR3. V trimming: 3 bases; J trimming: 3 bases; junction bases outside the gene matches: 7. Germline V gene lookup returns CDR1 MNHEY and CDR2 SMNVEV (reference sequence). CDR3 region: CASSFWAGGDTEAFF. Here the CDR3 DNA reads TGTGCCAGCAGTTTTTGGGCAGGGGGAGACACTGAAGCTTTCTTT.

The chain joins TRBV7-9 to TRBJ1-5, with D tentatively TRBD1 (5 bases). Germline CDR1 SEHNR, CDR2 FQNEAQ (reference sequence). The CDR3 spans 14 residues. V dropped 3 bases and J dropped 3 bases, with 9 bases sitting between them. CDR3 protein: CASSLGLINQPQHF. CDR3 DNA: TGTGCCAGCAGCTTGGGGCTAATCAATCAGCCCCAGCATTTT.

The chain couples TRBV21-1 to TRBJ2-1; the tabulated D call, TRBD1, remains unverified against the DNA. TRBV21-1 is reported as a pseudogene. The CDR3 runs 14 residues. CDR3 nucleotide sequence: TGTGCCAGCAGCGTAGAGGACAGGGGGCATGAGCAGTTCTTC. This gives the protein CASSVEDRGHEQFF.

The chain recombines TRBV6-4 with TRBJ2-3, with a possible D match to TRBD2 (5 bases). Germline CDR1 and CDR2: MRHNA and SNTAGT. There are 16 residues in the CDR3. Between the trimmed V and J ends, which lost 3 bases and 2 bases, there was a span of 15 bases. In DNA form, the CDR3 reads TGTGCCAGCAGTGAGAGGGTAGAACAACCCACAGATACGCAGTATTTT. This gives the protein CASSERVEQPTDTQYF.

This sequence joins TRBV10-2 and TRBJ1-1; D call uncertain. The germline CDR1 and CDR2 sequences are WSHSY and SAAADI. Trimming took 2 bases from V and 9 from J, leaving 7 bases between them. The CDR3 consists of 11 residues. CDR3 DNA: TGCGCCAGCAGTGAGCCCCAGAAAGCTTTCTTT. Protein: CASSEPQKAFF.

This chain uses TRBV29-1 with TRBJ1-3; possibly TRBD1 for D (5 bases). Germline assignment: CDR1 SQVTM and CDR2 ANQGSEA. The CDR3 sequence is 15 residues long. The V gene lost 4 bases and the J gene lost 0 bases, with 13 bases spanning the gap. CDR3 coding DNA: TGCAGCGTTGGGGCCGGACACCACTCTGGAAACACCATATATTTT. This codes for CSVGAGHHSGNTIYF.

The genes are TRBV3-1 (or the pseudogene TRBV3-2) and TRBJ1-1; D gene ambiguous. The CDR3 is made up of 14 amino acids. V was clipped by 2 bases and J by 5 bases, with 12 bases between them. Per the germline V gene, CDR1 is LGHDT and CDR2 is YNNKEL (reference sequence). CDR3 amino acids: CASSQTGRRTEAFF. Here the CDR3 DNA reads TGTGCCAGCAGCCAAACCGGGAGGAGGACTGAAGCTTTCTTT.

The DNA of the CDR3 is TGTGCCAGCAGTCCCCGGACAGACTACGAGCAGTACTTC. It translates to CASSPRTDYEQYF. This chain joins TRBV27 and TRBJ2-7, with D tentatively TRBD1 (6 bases). This CDR3 contains 13 residues. Germline V lookup: CDR1 MNHEY, CDR2 SMNVEV (reference sequence). With 5 bases removed from V and 3 bases from J, the gap between germline ends came to 11 bases.

The V gene is TRBV5-8, the J gene TRBJ1-1, with D perhaps matching TRBD1 (6 bases). The V end lost 2 bases, the J end lost 5 bases, and 16 bases lay between the germline ends. This CDR3 contains 15 residues. The germline gives CDR1 SGHTS, CDR2 YDEGEE. The CDR3 loop reads CASSFIRGARTEAFF. The CDR3 DNA follows: TGTGCCAGCAGCTTTATCCGGGGGGCGAGAACTGAAGCTTTCTTT.

V and J are TRBV9 and TRBJ2-1; the match to TRBD2 covers 8 bases. This CDR3 spans 16 amino acids. The germline gives CDR1 SGDLS, CDR2 YYNGEE. The trim removed 3 bases at V and 1 base at J, leaving 6 bases unmatched. For the CDR3, the DNA is TGTGCCAGCAGCGACCCCGGGGGGGGGTCCTACAATGAGCAGTTCTTC. Its protein product is CASSDPGGGSYNEQFF.

The chain carries TRBV9 and TRBJ1-6; 7 bases fit TRBD1. This CDR3 spans 15 amino acids. CDR1 is SGDLS, CDR2 YYNGEE, per germline. The V and J ends lost 3 bases and 3 bases, in that order; junction bases with no gene match: 3. This chain's CDR3 is CASSGRQGYNSPLHF. The CDR3 DNA is TGTGCCAGCAGCGGTCGACAGGGCTATAATTCACCCCTCCACTTT.

The J gene is TRBJ1-2, the V gene TRBV6-5; D is unclear. The ends were cut back, 6 bases at V and 6 bases at J, with 8 bases in the middle. Per the germline V gene, CDR1 is MNHEY and CDR2 is SVGAGI. This CDR3 region has 11 residues. CDR3 sequence (DNA): TGTGCCAGCAGGGTTGCGGATGGCTACACCTTC. This translates into CASRVADGYTF.

CDR3 residues: CASSQGTSGLLSYEQYF. The CDR3 nucleotides read TGTGCCAGCAGCCAAGGGACTAGCGGCCTCCTTTCCTACGAGCAGTACTTC. V is TRBV3-1 (or the pseudogene TRBV3-2) and J is TRBJ2-7; 10 bases fit TRBD2. The CDR3 totals 17 residues. Germline values: CDR1 LGHDT, CDR2 YNNKEL (reference sequence). V was clipped by 1 base and J by 1 base; unmatched bases: 7.

This clone was observed a few times. The chain uses TRBV6-6 and TRBJ1-5; D perhaps matches TRBD1 (6 bases). V was shortened by 8 bases and J by 7 bases, with 15 bases between the two germline ends. CDR3 size: 13 residues. Per germline, CDR1 MNHNY and CDR2 SVGAGI (reference sequence). CDR3 protein: CASGYRVGQPQHF. The CDR3 bases are TGTGCCAGCGGATACAGGGTTGGCCAGCCCCAGCATTTT.

This CDR3 reads CASSSGQGENQPQHF. CDR3 coding DNA: TGTGCCAGCTCTTCAGGACAGGGGGAGAATCAGCCCCAGCATTTT. The chain is built from TRBV18 and TRBJ1-5, with TRBD1 matching over 10 bases. Germline trimming cut 6 bases from V and 4 bases from J; bases unmatched to any gene: 6. Germline CDR1 KGHSH, CDR2 LQKENI. This CDR3 is built from 15 residues.